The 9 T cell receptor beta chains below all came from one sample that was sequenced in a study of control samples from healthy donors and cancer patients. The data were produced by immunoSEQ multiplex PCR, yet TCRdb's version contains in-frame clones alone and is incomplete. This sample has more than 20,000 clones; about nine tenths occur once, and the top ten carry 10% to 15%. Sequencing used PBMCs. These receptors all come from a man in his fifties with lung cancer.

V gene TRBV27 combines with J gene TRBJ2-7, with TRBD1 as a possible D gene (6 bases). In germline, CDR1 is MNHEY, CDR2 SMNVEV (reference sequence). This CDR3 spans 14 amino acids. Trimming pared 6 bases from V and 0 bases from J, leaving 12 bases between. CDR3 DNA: TGTGCCAGCAGCACCGGGACACGCTCCTACGAGCAGTACTTC. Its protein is CASSTGTRSYEQYF.

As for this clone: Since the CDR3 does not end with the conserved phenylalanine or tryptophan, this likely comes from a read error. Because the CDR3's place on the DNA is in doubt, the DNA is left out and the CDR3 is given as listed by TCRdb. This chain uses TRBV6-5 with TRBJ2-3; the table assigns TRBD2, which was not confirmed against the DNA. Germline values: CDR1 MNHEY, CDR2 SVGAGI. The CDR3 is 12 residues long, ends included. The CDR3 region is CASRAADTQPRV.

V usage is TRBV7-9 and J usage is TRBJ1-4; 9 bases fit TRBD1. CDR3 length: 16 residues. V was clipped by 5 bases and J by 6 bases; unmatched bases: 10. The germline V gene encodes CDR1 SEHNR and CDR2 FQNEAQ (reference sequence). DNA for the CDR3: TGTGCCAGCAGCCCAAGGGAGGGGACAGGGCATGAAAAACTGTTTTTT. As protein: CASSPREGTGHEKLFF.

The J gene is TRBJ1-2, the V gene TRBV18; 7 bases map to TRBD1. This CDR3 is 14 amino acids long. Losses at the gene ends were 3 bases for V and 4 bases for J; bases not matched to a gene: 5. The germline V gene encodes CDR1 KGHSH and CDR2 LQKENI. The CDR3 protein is CASSPKAGGYGYTF. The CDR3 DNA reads TGTGCCAGCTCACCGAAGGCAGGGGGCTATGGCTACACCTTC.

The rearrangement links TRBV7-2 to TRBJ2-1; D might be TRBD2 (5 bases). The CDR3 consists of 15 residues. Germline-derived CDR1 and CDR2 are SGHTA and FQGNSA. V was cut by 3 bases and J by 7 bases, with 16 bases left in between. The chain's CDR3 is CASSFSSGPQNEQFF. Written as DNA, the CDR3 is TGTGCCAGCAGCTTCTCCAGCGGTCCTCAGAATGAGCAGTTCTTC. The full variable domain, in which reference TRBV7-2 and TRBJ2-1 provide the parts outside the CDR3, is GAGVSQSPSNKVTEKGKDVELRCDPISGHTALYWYRQSLGQGLEFLIYFQGNSAPDKSGLPSDRFSAERTGGSVSTLTIQRTQQEDSAVYLCASSFSSGPQNEQFFGPGTRLTVL.

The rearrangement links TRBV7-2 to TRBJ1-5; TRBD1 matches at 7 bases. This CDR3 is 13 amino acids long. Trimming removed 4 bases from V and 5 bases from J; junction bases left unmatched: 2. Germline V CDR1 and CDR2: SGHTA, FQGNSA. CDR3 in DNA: TGTGCCAGCAGCTACACAGGGGATCAGCCCCAGCATTTT. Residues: CASSYTGDQPQHF.

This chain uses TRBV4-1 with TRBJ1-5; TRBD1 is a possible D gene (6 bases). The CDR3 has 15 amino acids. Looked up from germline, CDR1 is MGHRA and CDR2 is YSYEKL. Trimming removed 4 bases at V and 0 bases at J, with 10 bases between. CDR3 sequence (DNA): TGCGCCAGCAGCCCCAGGGGAGATAGCAATCAGCCCCAGCATTTT. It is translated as CASSPRGDSNQPQHF.

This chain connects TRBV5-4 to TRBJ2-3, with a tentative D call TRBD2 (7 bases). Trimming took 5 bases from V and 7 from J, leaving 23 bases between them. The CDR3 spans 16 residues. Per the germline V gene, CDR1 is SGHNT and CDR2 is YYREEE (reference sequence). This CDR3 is CASRHSAGATGNTQYF. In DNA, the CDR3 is TGTGCCAGCAGGCATAGTGCGGGGGCGACCGGGAATACGCAGTATTTT.

Here the CDR3 DNA reads TGCGCCAGCAGCTTCGGGACAGGGAGGGTCCCCGGGGAGCTGTTTTTT. Amino acid sequence: CASSFGTGRVPGELFF. The chain uses TRBV5-1 and TRBJ2-2; TRBD1 agrees at 9 bases. Germline V gene sequence: CDR1 SGHRS, CDR2 YFSETQ. The junction had 8 bases not matched to a gene; V was cut back by 2 bases and J by 6 bases. The CDR3 is 16 amino acids.